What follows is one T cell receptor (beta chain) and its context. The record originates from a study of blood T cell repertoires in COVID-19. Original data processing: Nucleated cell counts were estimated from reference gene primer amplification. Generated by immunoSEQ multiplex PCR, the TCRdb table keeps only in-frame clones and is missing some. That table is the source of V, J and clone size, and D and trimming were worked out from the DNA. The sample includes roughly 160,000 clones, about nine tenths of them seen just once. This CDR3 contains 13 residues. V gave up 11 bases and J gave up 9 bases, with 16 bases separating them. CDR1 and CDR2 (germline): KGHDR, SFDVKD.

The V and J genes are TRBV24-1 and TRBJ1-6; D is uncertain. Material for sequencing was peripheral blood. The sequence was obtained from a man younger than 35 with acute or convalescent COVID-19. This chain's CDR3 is CANPPGEPSPLHF. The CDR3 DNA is TGTGCCAACCCGCCCGGGGAGCCTTCACCCCTCCACTTT.